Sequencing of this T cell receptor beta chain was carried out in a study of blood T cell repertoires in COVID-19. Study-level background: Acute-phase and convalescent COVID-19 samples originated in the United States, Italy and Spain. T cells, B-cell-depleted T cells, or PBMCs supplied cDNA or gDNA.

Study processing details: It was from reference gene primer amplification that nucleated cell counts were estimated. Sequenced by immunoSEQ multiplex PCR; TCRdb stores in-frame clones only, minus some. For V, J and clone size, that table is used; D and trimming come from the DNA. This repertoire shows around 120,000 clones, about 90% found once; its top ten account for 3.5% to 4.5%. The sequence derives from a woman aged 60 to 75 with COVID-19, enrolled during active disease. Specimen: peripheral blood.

The CDR3 DNA follows: TGTGCCATCAGTGCATTAACAGAGAACACTGAAGCTTTCTTT. It encodes CAISALTENTEAFF. The chain combines TRBV10-3 with TRBJ1-1; D not certain. Trimming removed 4 bases at V and 1 base at J, with 10 bases between. The CDR3 runs 14 residues. Germline CDR1 is ENHRY and CDR2 is SYGVKD.